This entry features one T cell receptor beta chain sequence. No antigen is known for it. This sample was taken from a study of OX40 agonist ivuxolimab in advanced cancers. Background on the study: Cohort: approximately 83% men, mean age approximately 60, aged about 20 to 80.

Some clones are missing from TCRdb's copy, which holds only in-frame ones; the method was immunoSEQ multiplex PCR. Of roughly 58,000 clones detected, 70% to 85% appear once; the ten largest clones hold 6.3%. The sampling schedule covered blood at baseline, cycle 4 day 1, and cycle 7 day 1. The study's findings and limits: Antigen targets of the expanded peripheral T cells went undetermined.

This sequence originates from an adult with an advanced solid tumor such as melanoma, head and neck, liver or kidney cancer. Source: CD4+ or CD8+ T cells sorted from blood, taken in a trial of the OX40 agonist ivuxolimab.

The CDR3 nucleotides read TGTGCCAGTAAACCCAGGGGGCAGGGAGATACGCAGTATTTT. Translation gives CASKPRGQGDTQYF. The chain employs TRBV19 and TRBJ2-3; 8 positions match TRBD1. Germline V gene lookup returns CDR1 LNHDA and CDR2 SQIVND (reference sequence). V shed 7 bases, J shed 5 bases, and the junction held 8 bases outside the gene matches. CDR3 length: 14 residues.